What follows is one T cell receptor (beta chain) and its context. Other DNA sequences in this sample translate to the same CDR3. CDR1 and CDR2 from the germline V gene are MNHEY and SVGAGI. V lost 5 bases and J lost 3; bases outside the gene matches: 1. The length of the CDR3 is 14 residues. In the authors' workflow: The authors estimated nucleated cell counts from reference gene primer amplification. The table came from immunoSEQ multiplex PCR; TCRdb's copy has only in-frame clones and leaves some out. For V, J and clone size, that table is used; D and trimming come from the DNA. The table includes around 110,000 clones, over 75% detected once. The data belong to a study of blood T cell repertoires in COVID-19. Study context: The United States, Italy and Spain supplied acute and convalescent COVID-19 samples. PBMCs, B-cell-depleted T cells, or T cells provided the cDNA or gDNA that made up the material.

The V and J genes are TRBV6-5 and TRBJ1-6; TRBD1 matches at 7 bases. The TCR comes from a human donor with active COVID-19. The donor label of this sample is uncertain. Sequencing used peripheral blood. As DNA, the CDR3 is TGTGCCAGCAGTAGACAGGGCTATAATTCACCCCTCCACTTT. This codes for CASSRQGYNSPLHF.